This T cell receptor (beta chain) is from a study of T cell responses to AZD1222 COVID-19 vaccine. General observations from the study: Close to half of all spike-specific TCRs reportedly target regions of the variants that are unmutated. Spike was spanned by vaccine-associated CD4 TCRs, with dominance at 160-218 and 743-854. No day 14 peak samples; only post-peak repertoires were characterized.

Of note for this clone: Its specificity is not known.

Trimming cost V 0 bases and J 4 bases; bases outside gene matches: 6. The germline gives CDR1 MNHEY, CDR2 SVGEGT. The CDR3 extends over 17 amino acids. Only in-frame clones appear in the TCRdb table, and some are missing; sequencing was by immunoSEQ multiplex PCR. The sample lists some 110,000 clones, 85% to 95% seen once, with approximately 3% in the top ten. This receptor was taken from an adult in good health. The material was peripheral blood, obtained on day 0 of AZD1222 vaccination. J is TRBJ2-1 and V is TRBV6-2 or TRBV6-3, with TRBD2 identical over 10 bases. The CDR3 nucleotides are TGTGCCAGCAGTTACTCACCACTAGCGGGGATTTACAATGAGCAGTTCTTC. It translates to CASSYSPLAGIYNEQFF.